Below, 29 T cell receptor beta chains from the same sample are listed, as sequenced in a study of liver allograft versus peripheral blood T cells. In the study overall: Repertoires from peripheral blood of liver transplant recipients were compared with those inside their transplanted livers.

TCRdb independently ran MiXCR on the reads; one entry per CDR3 protein. The sample comprises roughly 1,800 distinct CDR3 sequences, around 19% of which are singletons, and around 69% rests with the top ten. All receptors come from a human patient who had a liver transplant. Some T cells could come from the graft donor.

In its sample, this clonotype was seen many times. The gene calls are TRBV6-5 and TRBJ1-2, with a weak D call TRBD1 (5 bases). Trimming took off 3 bases at V and 3 bases at J, with 20 bases between the two ends. The germline gives CDR1 MNHEY, CDR2 SVGAGI. This CDR3 has 17 amino acids. CDR3 loop: CASSYRAGRQGHYGYTF. The CDR3 bases are TGTGCCAGCAGTTATCGGGCCGGGCGGCAGGGCCACTATGGCTACACCTTC.

Regarding this clonotype: A clone one base away is much larger, so this may be a read error. The rearrangement uses TRBV15 and TRBJ2-7; tentatively, D is TRBD2 (5 bases). CDR3 length: 17 amino acids. Germline V lookup: CDR1 LNHNV, CDR2 YYDKDF (reference sequence). This chain's CDR3 is CVTSREEGAGLPYEQYF. For the CDR3, the DNA is TGTGTCACCAGCAGAGAAGAAGGTGCGGGTCTCCCCTACGAGCAGTACTTC.

By share, this clonotype counts as medium-sized. The V and J genes are TRBV27 and TRBJ1-1; D perhaps matches TRBD1 (6 bases). This CDR3 has 13 amino acids. From germline, CDR1 is MNHEY and CDR2 SMNVEV (reference sequence). Between the trimmed V and J ends, which lost 6 bases and 4 bases, there was a span of 12 bases. As DNA, the CDR3 is TGTGCCAGCAGCTTGGGGGGGCCCACTGAAGCTTTCTTT. This codes for CASSLGGPTEAFF.

The sample holds many counts of this clonotype. The rearrangement uses TRBV6-5 and TRBJ1-2; TRBD1 might be the D (5 bases). Germline loops: CDR1 MNHEY, CDR2 SVGAGI. Trimming stripped 6 bases from V and 3 bases from J, with 17 bases between. This CDR3 has 15 residues. CDR3 nucleotide sequence: TGTGCCAGCAGGTCCTCGACAGAGAGAGACTATGGCTACACCTTC. Translation gives CASRSSTERDYGYTF.

This clonotype has more than one count but fewer than ten. This rearrangement joins TRBV6-1 to TRBJ1-2; D is ambiguous. CDR3 size: 14 residues. Trimming cost V 3 bases and J 6 bases, with 14 bases left between them. CDR1 and CDR2 (germline): MNHNS, SASEGT. In DNA form, the CDR3 reads TGTGCCAGCAGTGAGGCGGCGGGAAGGGATGGCTACACCTTC. Encoded protein: CASSEAAGRDGYTF.

This clonotype ranks as medium-sized. The chain links TRBV19 to TRBJ1-2; a weak D match, TRBD1 (6 bases). Trimming took 3 bases from V and 4 from J, leaving 18 bases between them. CDR3 size: 16 residues. Germline CDR1 is LNHDA and CDR2 is SQIVND (reference sequence). Here the CDR3 reads CASSIGAGGGGYGYTF. The CDR3, as DNA: TGTGCCAGTAGTATCGGGGCCGGTGGAGGGGGCTATGGCTACACCTTC.

By share, this clonotype counts as medium-sized. The chain recombines TRBV30 with TRBJ1-1, with D hard to call. V lost 0 bases and J lost 1, with 12 bases in between. CDR1 is GTSNPN and CDR2 is SVGIG in the germline V gene (reference sequence). The CDR3 length is 15 residues. CDR3 protein: CAWSVGSGRNTEAFF. CDR3 nucleotide sequence: TGTGCCTGGAGTGTAGGTTCCGGTAGGAACACTGAAGCTTTCTTT. Looking up the rest from reference TRBV30 and TRBJ1-1 gives the full variable domain: SQTIHQWPATLVQPVGSPLSLECTVEGTSNPNLYWYRQAAGRGLQLLFYSVGIGQISSEVPQNLSASRPQDRQFILSSKKLLLSDSGFYLCAWSVGSGRNTEAFFGQGTRLTVV.

The chain links TRBV19 to TRBJ2-7; possibly TRBD1 or TRBD2 for D (5 bases each). The length of the CDR3 is 15 residues. V lost 1 base, J lost 2 bases, and 12 bases lay in between. Germline-derived CDR1 and CDR2 are LNHDA and SQIVND (reference sequence). CDR3 sequence reads: CASSIVEGLAYEQYF. As DNA, the CDR3 is TGTGCCAGTAGTATAGTAGAGGGGTTGGCCTACGAGCAGTACTTC.

The table lists this clonotype with a few counts. The chain recombines TRBV24-1 with TRBJ1-5; the D gene is possibly TRBD1 (6 bases). Per germline, CDR1 KGHDR and CDR2 SFDVKD. Trimming removed 3 bases from V and 3 bases from J, with 14 bases in between. The CDR3 has 16 residues. The CDR3, as DNA: TGTGCCACCAGTGATCAAGTCGGGACATTCAATCAGCCCCAGCATTTT. It codes for CATSDQVGTFNQPQHF.

This clonotype has more than one count but fewer than ten. This chain links TRBV7-9 with TRBJ1-1, with unresolved D. The CDR3 is 16 amino acids. Germline values: CDR1 SEHNR, CDR2 FQNEAQ (reference sequence). V lost 1 base, J lost 3 bases, and 15 bases lay in between. In DNA, the CDR3 is TGTGCCAGCAGCTTAGGGCTAAGGAAGGCGTACACTGAAGCTTTCTTT. Its translation: CASSLGLRKAYTEAFF.

This clonotype was detected many times. The chain combines TRBV12-3 or TRBV12-4 with TRBJ1-2; D unresolved. There are 12 residues in the CDR3. The V end was cut by 3 bases, the J end by 9 bases, with 11 bases between. CDR3 amino acids: CASSFQASRYTF. Here the CDR3 DNA reads TGTGCCAGCAGTTTTCAGGCCAGCCGCTACACCTTC.

By sample share, this clonotype is medium-sized. The chain employs TRBV6-1 and TRBJ1-2; D is unclear. There are 14 residues in the CDR3. Trimming removed 2 bases from V and 4 bases from J, with 11 bases in between. Germline V gene data show CDR1 as MNHNS and CDR2 as SASEGT. The CDR3 sequence is CASSESGIGYGYTF. CDR3 nucleotide sequence: TGTGCCAGCAGTGAATCAGGTATTGGCTATGGCTACACCTTC.

This clonotype came up a few times. This chain links TRBV9 with TRBJ1-2; D remains unclear. CDR1 and CDR2 (germline): SGDLS, YYNGEE. The CDR3 has 13 amino acids. With 0 bases removed from V and 2 bases from J, the gap between germline ends came to 5 bases. CDR3: CASSVEGNYGYTF. The CDR3 region has the DNA TGTGCCAGCAGCGTAGAAGGGAACTATGGCTACACCTTC.

This clonotype rates as medium-sized. This chain links TRBV10-3 with TRBJ1-1; 7 bases fit TRBD1. The germline V gene encodes CDR1 ENHRY and CDR2 SYGVKD. This CDR3 has 14 amino acids. V lost 10 bases and J lost 1; bases outside the gene matches: 9. CDR3 region: CATGSTGTNTEAFF. For the CDR3, the DNA is TGTGCCACCGGATCGACAGGGACGAACACTGAAGCTTTCTTT.

In this sample, this clonotype turned up many times. V usage is TRBV10-3 and J usage is TRBJ1-5; no clear D. Trimming shortened V by 0 bases and J by 2 bases, and 2 bases separated the two germline ends. Germline loops: CDR1 ENHRY, CDR2 SYGVKD. This CDR3 region has 13 residues. The CDR3 is CAISESGNQPQHF. The CDR3 nucleotides are TGTGCCATCAGTGAGTCGGGCAATCAGCCCCAGCATTTT.

V is TRBV4-1 and J is TRBJ1-1; D call uncertain. The V and J ends lost 4 bases and 1 base respectively, with 10 bases between them. Germline-derived CDR1 and CDR2 are MGHRA and YSYEKL. The CDR3 runs 14 residues. CDR3 bases: TGCGCCAGCAGCCCGAGGACCGGGAACACTGAAGCTTTCTTT. This codes for CASSPRTGNTEAFF.

Judged by abundance, this clonotype is medium-sized. The CDR3 DNA is TGTGCCAGTAGTACCCGACAGGGGATGGTCTATGGCTACACCTTC. Translation: CASSTRQGMVYGYTF. The chain employs TRBV19 and TRBJ1-2; 8 nucleotides agree with TRBD1. Germline V gives CDR1 LNHDA, CDR2 SQIVND (reference sequence). Trimming took 4 bases from V and 4 from J; bases not matched to a gene: 8. CDR3 length equals 15 residues.

This clonotype is medium-sized in the sample. The chain combines TRBV6-2 or TRBV6-3 with TRBJ1-5; D unresolved. V lost 7 bases and J lost 0, with 16 bases in between. The CDR3 loop spans 16 amino acids. Germline loops: CDR1 MNHEY, CDR2 SVGEGT. CDR3 DNA: TGTGCCAGCACCAAGAGGACGGATTATAGCAATCAGCCCCAGCATTTT. It is translated as CASTKRTDYSNQPQHF.

This clonotype rates as medium-sized. The chain recombines TRBV27 with TRBJ1-1; 8 bases match TRBD1. This CDR3 spans 15 amino acids. V trimming: 0 bases; J trimming: 6 bases; junction bases outside the gene matches: 6. The V gene's germline CDR1 is MNHEY and CDR2 SMNVEV (reference sequence). DNA of the CDR3: TGTGCCAGCAGTTTATCGGCAGGGGGCGGCCCTGAAGCTTTCTTT. This gives the protein CASSLSAGGGPEAFF.

This clonotype is medium-sized within its sample. The V gene is TRBV13, the J gene TRBJ1-2; weak D call: TRBD1 (5 bases). Germline assignment: CDR1 PRHDT and CDR2 FYEKMQ (reference sequence). Trimming pared 0 bases from V and 3 bases from J, leaving 14 bases between. CDR3 length: 16 amino acids. The CDR3 reads CASSLGSVGTDYGYTF. CDR3 DNA sequence: TGTGCCAGCAGCTTAGGCTCTGTAGGGACCGACTATGGCTACACCTTC.

This chain connects TRBV14 to TRBJ1-2, with 9 bases fitting TRBD1. The CDR3 covers 16 residues. Germline values: CDR1 SGHDN, CDR2 FVKESK. The junction had 9 bases not matched to a gene; V was cut back by 0 bases and J by 7 bases. The CDR3: CASSQDYRDRVFGYTF. The CDR3, as DNA: TGTGCCAGCAGCCAAGATTACCGGGACAGGGTCTTTGGCTACACCTTC.

The J gene is TRBJ1-1, the V gene TRBV20-1; D might be TRBD1 (6 bases). CDR1 and CDR2 (germline): DFQATT, SNEGSKA (reference sequence). Trimming pared 6 bases from V and 6 bases from J, leaving 17 bases between. CDR3 size: 13 residues. In DNA form, the CDR3 reads TGCAGTGCCCCAGGTCAGGGGACGTCTGAAGCTTTCTTT. Its translation is CSAPGQGTSEAFF.

The V call is TRBV5-4, the J call TRBJ1-2, with 9 bases matching TRBD1. The CDR3 covers 15 residues. Germline values: CDR1 SGHNT, CDR2 YYREEE (reference sequence). With V trimmed by 1 base and J by 2 bases, 3 bases remained unmatched. CDR3 protein: CASSLRGQGNYGYTF. Here the CDR3 DNA reads TGTGCCAGCAGCTTGAGAGGACAGGGGAACTATGGCTACACCTTC.

This clonotype ranks as medium-sized. The genes are TRBV6-6 and TRBJ2-7, with TRBD2 as a possible D gene (6 bases). Per germline, CDR1 MNHNY and CDR2 SVGAGI (reference sequence). Trimming shortened V by 10 bases and J by 3 bases, and 13 bases separated the two germline ends. This CDR3 is built from 12 residues. CDR3 loop: CATGSGFYEQYF. In nucleotides, the CDR3 is TGTGCCACCGGGAGCGGGTTCTACGAGCAGTACTTC.

Concerning this clonotype itself: A much larger clone differs from this one at a single base, so this may be a read error. The chain recombines TRBV19 with TRBJ1-5; D is unclear. CDR3 length equals 15 residues. Germline lookup yields CDR1 LNHDA and CDR2 SQIVND (reference sequence). Trimming took 5 bases from V and 1 from J, leaving 12 bases between them. The chain's CDR3 is CASSVRGDSNQPQHF. The DNA for the CDR3 is TGTGCCAGTAGTGTCCGGGGTGACAGCAATCAGCCCCAGCATTTT.

There are many counts of this clonotype. CDR3 residues: CASSILAGAAEQYF. In DNA, the CDR3 is TGTGCCAGTAGTATACTAGCGGGAGCAGCCGAGCAGTACTTC. The rearrangement joins TRBV19 to TRBJ2-7; 10 bases line up with TRBD2. The trim removed 2 bases at V and 6 bases at J, leaving 4 bases unmatched. Germline V gene data show CDR1 as LNHDA and CDR2 as SQIVND (reference sequence). The CDR3 sequence is 14 residues long.

Ten or more counts support this clonotype. The CDR3: CASSMWRVGPEAFF. CDR3 DNA sequence: TGTGCCAGTAGTATGTGGAGGGTTGGTCCTGAAGCTTTCTTT. The chain joins TRBV19 to TRBJ1-1; the D is unclear. Trimming removed 3 bases from V and 6 bases from J, with 14 bases in between. This CDR3 comprises 14 residues. The germline V gene has CDR1 LNHDA and CDR2 SQIVND (reference sequence).

This clonotype ranks as medium-sized (0.01 to 0.1%). The genes are TRBV6-5 and TRBJ1-1; 7 bases fit TRBD1. Germline V CDR1 and CDR2: MNHEY, SVGAGI. Trimming removed 4 bases from V and 7 bases from J; junction bases left unmatched: 18. CDR3 length: 17 amino acids. For the CDR3, the DNA is TGTGCCAGCAGTTTTCGGGACAGTTCCCCCGAACACGGTGAAGCTTTCTTT. It codes for CASSFRDSSPEHGEAFF.

Turning to this clonotype: A read error may explain this, as a much larger clone is one base away. This chain links TRBV5-6 with TRBJ1-1, with TRBD1 identical over 7 bases. This CDR3 is built from 12 residues. Unmatched junction bases numbered 0, after V lost 4 bases and J lost 3 bases. Germline V lookup: CDR1 SGHDT, CDR2 YYEEEE. The CDR3, as DNA: TGTGCCAGCAGCCAGGGGGACACTGAAGCTTTCTTT. Its protein product is CASSQGDTEAFF.